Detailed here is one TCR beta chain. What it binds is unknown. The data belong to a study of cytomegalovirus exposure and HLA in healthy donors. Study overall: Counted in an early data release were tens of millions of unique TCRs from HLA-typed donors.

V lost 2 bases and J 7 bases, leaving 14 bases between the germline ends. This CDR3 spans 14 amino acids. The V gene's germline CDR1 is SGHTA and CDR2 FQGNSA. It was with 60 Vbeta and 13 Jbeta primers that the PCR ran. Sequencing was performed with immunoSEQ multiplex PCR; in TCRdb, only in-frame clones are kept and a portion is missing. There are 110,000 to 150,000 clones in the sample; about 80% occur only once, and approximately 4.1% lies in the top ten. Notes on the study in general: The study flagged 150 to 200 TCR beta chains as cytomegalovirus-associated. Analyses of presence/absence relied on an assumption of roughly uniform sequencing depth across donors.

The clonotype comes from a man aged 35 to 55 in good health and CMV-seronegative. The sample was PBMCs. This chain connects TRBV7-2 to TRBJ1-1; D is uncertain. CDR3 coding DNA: TGTGCCAGCAGCTTATCCGGCGGGAAGGGTGAAGCTTTCTTT. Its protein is CASSLSGGKGEAFF.